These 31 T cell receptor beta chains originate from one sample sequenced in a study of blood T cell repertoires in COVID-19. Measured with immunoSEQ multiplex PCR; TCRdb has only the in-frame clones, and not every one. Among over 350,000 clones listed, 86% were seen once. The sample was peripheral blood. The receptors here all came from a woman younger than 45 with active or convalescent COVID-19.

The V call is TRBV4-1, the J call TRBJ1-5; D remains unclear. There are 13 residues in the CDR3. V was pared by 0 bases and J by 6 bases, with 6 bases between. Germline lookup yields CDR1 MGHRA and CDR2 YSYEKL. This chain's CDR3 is CASSQDKFQPQHF. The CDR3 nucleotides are TGCGCCAGCAGCCAAGATAAATTTCAGCCCCAGCATTTT.

CDR3 sequence reads: CASSTPGLAGGNEQFF. The CDR3 region has the DNA TGTGCCAGCAGTACCCCCGGACTAGCGGGGGGAAATGAGCAGTTCTTC. The chain combines TRBV27 with TRBJ2-1; TRBD2 aligns across 14 bases. J was trimmed by 7 bases and V by 5 bases; bases with no gene match: 7. Germline CDR1 and CDR2: MNHEY and SMNVEV (reference sequence). The CDR3 is 16 amino acids.

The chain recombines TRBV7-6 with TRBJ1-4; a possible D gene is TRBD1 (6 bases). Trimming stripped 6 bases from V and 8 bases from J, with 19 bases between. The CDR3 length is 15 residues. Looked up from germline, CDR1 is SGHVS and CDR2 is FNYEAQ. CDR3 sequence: CASSQYTGPGEKLFF. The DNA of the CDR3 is TGTGCCAGCAGTCAATACACAGGGCCCGGAGAAAAACTGTTTTTT. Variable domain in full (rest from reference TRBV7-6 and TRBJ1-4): GAGVSQSPRYKVTKRGQDVALRCDPISGHVSLYWYRQALGQGPEFLTYFNYEAQQDKSGLPNDRFSAERPEGSISTLTIQRTEQRDSAMYRCASSQYTGPGEKLFFGSGTQLSVL.

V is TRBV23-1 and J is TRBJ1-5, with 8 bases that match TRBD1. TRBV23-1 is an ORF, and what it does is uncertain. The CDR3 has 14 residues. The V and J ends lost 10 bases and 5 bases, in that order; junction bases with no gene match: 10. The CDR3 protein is CAIPTGDLDQPQHF. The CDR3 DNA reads TGCGCCATCCCGACAGGGGATTTAGATCAGCCCCAGCATTTT.

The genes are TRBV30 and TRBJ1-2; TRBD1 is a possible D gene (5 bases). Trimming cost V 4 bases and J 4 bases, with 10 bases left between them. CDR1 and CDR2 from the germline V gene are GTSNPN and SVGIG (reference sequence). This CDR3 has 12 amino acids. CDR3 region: CAWKNRSYGYTF. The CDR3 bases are TGTGCCTGGAAAAACAGGAGCTATGGCTACACCTTC.

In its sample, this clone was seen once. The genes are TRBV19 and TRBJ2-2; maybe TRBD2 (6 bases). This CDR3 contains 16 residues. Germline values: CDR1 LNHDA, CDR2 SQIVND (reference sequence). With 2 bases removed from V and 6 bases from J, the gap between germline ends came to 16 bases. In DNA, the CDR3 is TGTGCCAGTAGTATAAGGTCGGGGGAGGAGGCCGGGGAGCTGTTTTTT. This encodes CASSIRSGEEAGELFF.

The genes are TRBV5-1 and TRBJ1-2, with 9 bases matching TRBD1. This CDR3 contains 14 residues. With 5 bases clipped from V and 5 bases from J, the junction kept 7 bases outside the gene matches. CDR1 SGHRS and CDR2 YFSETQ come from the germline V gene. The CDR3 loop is CASRGDREPYGYTF. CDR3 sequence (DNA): TGCGCCAGCAGGGGGGACAGGGAACCTTATGGCTACACCTTC.

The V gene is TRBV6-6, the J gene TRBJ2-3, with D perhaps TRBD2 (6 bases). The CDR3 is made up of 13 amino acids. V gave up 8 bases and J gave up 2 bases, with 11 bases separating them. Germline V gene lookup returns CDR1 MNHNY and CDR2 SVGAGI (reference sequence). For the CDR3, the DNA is TGTGCCAGCGGGATAGCGGACACAGATACGCAGTATTTT. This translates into CASGIADTDTQYF.

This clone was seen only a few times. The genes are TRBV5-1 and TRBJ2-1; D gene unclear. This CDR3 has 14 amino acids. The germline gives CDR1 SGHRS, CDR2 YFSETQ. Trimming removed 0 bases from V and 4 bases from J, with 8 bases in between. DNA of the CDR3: TGCGCCAGCAGCTTGGTTACAGAGTACAATGAGCAGTTCTTC. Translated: CASSLVTEYNEQFF.

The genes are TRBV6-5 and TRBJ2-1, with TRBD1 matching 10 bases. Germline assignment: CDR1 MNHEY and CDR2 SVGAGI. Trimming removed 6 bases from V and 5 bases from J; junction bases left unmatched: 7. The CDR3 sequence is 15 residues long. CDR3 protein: CASSQPGQGNNEQFF. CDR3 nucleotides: TGTGCCAGCAGCCAACCGGGACAGGGGAACAATGAGCAGTTCTTC.

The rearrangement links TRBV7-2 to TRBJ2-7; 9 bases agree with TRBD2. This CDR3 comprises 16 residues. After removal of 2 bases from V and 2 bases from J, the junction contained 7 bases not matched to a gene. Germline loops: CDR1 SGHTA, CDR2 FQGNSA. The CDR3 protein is CASSLSRAGGPYEQYF. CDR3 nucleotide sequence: TGTGCCAGCAGCTTAAGTCGAGCGGGAGGCCCCTACGAGCAGTACTTC.

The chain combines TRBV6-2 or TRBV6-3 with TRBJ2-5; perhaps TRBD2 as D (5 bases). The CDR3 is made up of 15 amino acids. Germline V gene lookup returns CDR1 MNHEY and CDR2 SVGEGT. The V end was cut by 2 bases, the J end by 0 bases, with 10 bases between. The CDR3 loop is CASSYEGQYQETQYF. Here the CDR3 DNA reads TGTGCCAGCAGTTACGAGGGTCAGTACCAAGAGACCCAGTACTTC.

Written as DNA, the CDR3 is TGTGCCTGGAGTGTGGGGAGTTACGAGCAGTACTTC. It is translated as CAWSVGSYEQYF. This chain connects TRBV30 to TRBJ2-7, with a possible D match to TRBD2 (5 bases). Deletions cut 0 bases from V and 4 bases from J, with 7 bases between. This CDR3 comprises 12 residues. The germline V gene has CDR1 GTSNPN and CDR2 SVGIG (reference sequence).

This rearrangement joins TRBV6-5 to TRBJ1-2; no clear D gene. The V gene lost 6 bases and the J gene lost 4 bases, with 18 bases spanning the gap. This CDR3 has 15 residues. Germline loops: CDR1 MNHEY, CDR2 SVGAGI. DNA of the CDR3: TGTGCCAGCAGCCAGGAGGAGGGAGCTAGCTATGGCTACACCTTC. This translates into CASSQEEGASYGYTF.

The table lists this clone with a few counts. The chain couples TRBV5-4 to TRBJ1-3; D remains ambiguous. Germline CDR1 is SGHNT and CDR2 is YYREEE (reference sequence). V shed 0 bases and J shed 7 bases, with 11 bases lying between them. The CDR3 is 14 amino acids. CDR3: CASSLGQNANTIYF. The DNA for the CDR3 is TGTGCCAGCAGCTTGGGCCAAAACGCGAACACCATATATTTT.

The CDR3 sequence: CASSQASIGQTLEQYF. The CDR3 nucleotides read TGTGCCAGCAGCCAAGCTAGCATAGGACAGACCCTCGAGCAGTACTTC. The chain links TRBV3-1 (or the pseudogene TRBV3-2) to TRBJ2-7; possibly TRBD1 for D (6 bases). V dropped 1 base and J dropped 6 bases, with 19 bases sitting between them. The CDR3 has 16 amino acids. Germline V gene lookup returns CDR1 LGHDT and CDR2 YNNKEL (reference sequence).

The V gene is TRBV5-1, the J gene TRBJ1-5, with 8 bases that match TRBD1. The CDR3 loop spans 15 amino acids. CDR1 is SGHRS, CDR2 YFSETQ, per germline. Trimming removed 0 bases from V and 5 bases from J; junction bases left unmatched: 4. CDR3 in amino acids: CASSLGTGPHQPQHF. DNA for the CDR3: TGCGCCAGCAGCTTGGGGACAGGGCCACATCAGCCCCAGCATTTT.

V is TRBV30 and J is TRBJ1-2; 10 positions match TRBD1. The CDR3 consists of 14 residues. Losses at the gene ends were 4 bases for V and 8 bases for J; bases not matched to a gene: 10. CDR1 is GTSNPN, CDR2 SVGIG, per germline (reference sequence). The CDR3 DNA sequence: TGTGCCTGGAAGGGACAGGGGACCCTTCGGGGCTACACCTTC. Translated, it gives CAWKGQGTLRGYTF.

CDR3 bases: TGTGCCAGCAGTGACCCCGGGACTAGCGGGGGGGCTAGCTCCTACAATGAGCAGTTCTTC. It is translated as CASSDPGTSGGASSYNEQFF. The rearrangement uses TRBV2 and TRBJ2-1; 16 bases match TRBD2. There are 20 residues in the CDR3. CDR1 and CDR2 from the germline V gene are SNHLY and FYNNEI. The junction had 8 bases not matched to a gene; V was cut back by 3 bases and J by 0 bases.

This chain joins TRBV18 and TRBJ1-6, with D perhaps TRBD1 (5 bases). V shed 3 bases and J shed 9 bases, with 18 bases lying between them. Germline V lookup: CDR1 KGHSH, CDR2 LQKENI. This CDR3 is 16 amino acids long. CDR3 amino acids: CASSPQPTGEGSPLHF. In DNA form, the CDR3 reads TGTGCCAGCTCACCTCAACCCACGGGGGAAGGTTCACCCCTCCACTTT.

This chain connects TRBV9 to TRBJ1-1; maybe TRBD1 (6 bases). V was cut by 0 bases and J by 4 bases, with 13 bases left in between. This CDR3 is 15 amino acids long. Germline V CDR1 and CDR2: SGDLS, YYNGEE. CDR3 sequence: CASSVEGGFGTEAFF. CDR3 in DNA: TGTGCCAGCAGCGTAGAGGGGGGGTTCGGCACTGAAGCTTTCTTT.

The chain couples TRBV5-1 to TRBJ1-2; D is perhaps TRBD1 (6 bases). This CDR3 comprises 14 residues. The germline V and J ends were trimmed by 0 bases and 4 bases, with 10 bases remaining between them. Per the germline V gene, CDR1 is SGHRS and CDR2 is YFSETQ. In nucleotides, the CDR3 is TGCGCCAGCAGCTTGGGGGGGCAGGTCTATGGCTACACCTTC. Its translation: CASSLGGQVYGYTF.

The CDR3 DNA is TGCGCCAGCAGGGCAGGGGGTAATGAAAAACTGTTTTTT. Translation: CASRAGGNEKLFF. The chain couples TRBV4-1 to TRBJ1-4; 7 nucleotides align to TRBD1. Germline CDR1 and CDR2: MGHRA and YSYEKL. V shed 6 bases, J shed 4 bases, and the junction held 2 bases outside the gene matches. CDR3 length: 13 residues.

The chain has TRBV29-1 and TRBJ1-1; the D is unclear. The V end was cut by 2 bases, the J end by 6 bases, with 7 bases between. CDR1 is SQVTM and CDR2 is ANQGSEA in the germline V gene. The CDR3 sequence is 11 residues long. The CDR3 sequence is CSVEIPSEAFF. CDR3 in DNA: TGCAGCGTTGAAATCCCTTCTGAAGCTTTCTTT.

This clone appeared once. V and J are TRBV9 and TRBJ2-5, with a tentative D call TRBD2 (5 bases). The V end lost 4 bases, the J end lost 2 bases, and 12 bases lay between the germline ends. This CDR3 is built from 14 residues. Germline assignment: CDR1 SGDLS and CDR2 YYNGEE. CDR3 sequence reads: CASSPGLEQETQYF. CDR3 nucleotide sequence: TGTGCCAGCAGCCCCGGACTGGAACAAGAGACCCAGTACTTC.

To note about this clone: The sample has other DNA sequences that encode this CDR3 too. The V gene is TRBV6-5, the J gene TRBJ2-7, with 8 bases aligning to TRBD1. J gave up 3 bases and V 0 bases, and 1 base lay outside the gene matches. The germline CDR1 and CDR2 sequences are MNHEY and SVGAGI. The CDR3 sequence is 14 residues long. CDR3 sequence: CASSYSGQGYEQYF. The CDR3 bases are TGTGCCAGCAGTTACTCAGGACAGGGCTACGAGCAGTACTTC.

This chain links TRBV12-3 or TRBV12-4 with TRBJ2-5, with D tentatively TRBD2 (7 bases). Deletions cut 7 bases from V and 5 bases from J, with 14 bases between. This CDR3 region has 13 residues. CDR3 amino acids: CASTIGGLETQYF. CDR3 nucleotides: TGTGCCAGCACGATCGGGGGGCTGGAGACCCAGTACTTC.

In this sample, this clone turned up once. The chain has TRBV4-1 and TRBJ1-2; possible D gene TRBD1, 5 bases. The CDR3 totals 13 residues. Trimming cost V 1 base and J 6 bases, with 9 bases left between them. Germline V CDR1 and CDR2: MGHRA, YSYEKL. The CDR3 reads CASSQGGGDGYTF. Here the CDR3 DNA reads TGCGCCAGCAGCCAAGGGGGGGGAGATGGCTACACCTTC.

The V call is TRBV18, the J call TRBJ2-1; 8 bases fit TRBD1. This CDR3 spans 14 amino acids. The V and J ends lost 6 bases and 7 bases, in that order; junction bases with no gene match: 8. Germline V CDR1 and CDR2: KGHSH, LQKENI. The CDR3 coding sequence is TGTGCCAGCTCCCCGGGACAGGTCGCGAATGAGCAGTTCTTC. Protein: CASSPGQVANEQFF.

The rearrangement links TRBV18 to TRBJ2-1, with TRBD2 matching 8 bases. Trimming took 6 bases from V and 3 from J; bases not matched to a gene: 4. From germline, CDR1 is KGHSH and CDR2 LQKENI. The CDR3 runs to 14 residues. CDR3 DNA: TGTGCCAGCTCCCTCACTAGCGGCTACAATGAGCAGTTCTTC. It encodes CASSLTSGYNEQFF.

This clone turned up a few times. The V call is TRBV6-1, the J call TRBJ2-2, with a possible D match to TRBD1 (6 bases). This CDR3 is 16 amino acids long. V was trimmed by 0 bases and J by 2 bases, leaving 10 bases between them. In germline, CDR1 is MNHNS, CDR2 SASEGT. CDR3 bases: TGTGCCAGCAGTGAAGCGAGCAGGGGTAACACCGGGGAGCTGTTTTTT. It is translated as CASSEASRGNTGELFF.